This T cell receptor (beta chain) was recorded in a study of blood T cell repertoires in COVID-19. Study-wide context: The samples span acute and convalescent COVID-19 from the United States, Italy and Spain.

Here immunoSEQ multiplex PCR was the method, and the copy in TCRdb shows in-frame clones only, minus some. Of 150,000 or so clones in the sample, 79% are singletons; the top ten hold approximately 5.2%. It was during active infection that Seattle patients were enrolled and then longitudinally followed. The sequence was collected from a woman aged 70-85 years with COVID-19, enrolled during active disease. The specimen was peripheral blood.

CDR3 residues: CASSLHAGTGNTIYF. CDR3 bases: TGTGCCAGCAGCTTACATGCGGGGACGGGAAACACCATATATTTT. This chain connects TRBV7-8 to TRBJ1-3, with D possibly TRBD1 on 5 matching bases. The CDR3 runs to 15 residues. Trimming took 2 bases from V and 4 from J, leaving 12 bases between them. Germline V CDR1 and CDR2: SGHVS, FQNEAQ. The whole variable domain, remainder taken from reference TRBV7-8 and TRBJ1-3, is GAGVSQSPRYKVAKRGQDVALRCDPISGHVSLFWYQQALGQGPEFLTYFQNEAQLDKSGLPSDRFFAERPEGSVSTLKIQRTQQEDSAVYLCASSLHAGTGNTIYFGEGSWLTVV.